Presented here are 30 T cell receptor beta chains from one specimen sequenced in a study of cytomegalovirus exposure and HLA in healthy donors. Primers included in the PCR were 60 Vbeta and 13 Jbeta primers. The assay was immunoSEQ multiplex PCR, and TCRdb's table has in-frame clones only and misses some. The repertoire consists of some 150,000 clones, with 75% to 85% occurring once and the leading ten covering roughly 5%. Input material: PBMCs. The receptors shown here come from a man aged 25-45 years in good health and CMV-seronegative.

The chain couples TRBV30 to TRBJ1-1, with TRBD1 as a possible D gene (6 bases). The CDR3 runs 14 residues. Trimming pared 0 bases from V and 11 bases from J, leaving 19 bases between. Germline V lookup: CDR1 GTSNPN, CDR2 SVGIG (reference sequence). The CDR3 sequence is CAWSVPGGALGAFF. CDR3 nucleotide sequence: TGTGCCTGGAGTGTACCTGGGGGGGCGCTGGGGGCTTTCTTT. The full variable domain, in which reference TRBV30 and TRBJ1-1 provide the parts outside the CDR3, is SQTIHQWPATLVQPVGSPLSLECTVEGTSNPNLYWYRQAAGRGLQLLFYSVGIGQISSEVPQNLSASRPQDRQFILSSKKLLLSDSGFYLCAWSVPGGALGAFFGQGTRLTVV.

The genes are TRBV19 and TRBJ2-3, with 10 positions matching TRBD1. Germline V CDR1 and CDR2: LNHDA, SQIVND (reference sequence). J lost 5 bases, V lost 5 bases, and 4 bases had no gene match. The length of the CDR3 is 14 residues. CDR3 loop: CASSDRGHQDTQYF. CDR3 bases: TGTGCCAGTAGTGACAGGGGGCATCAAGATACGCAGTATTTT.

V usage is TRBV2 and J usage is TRBJ1-5; D is possibly TRBD1 (6 bases). V lost 7 bases to trimming and J lost 3 bases, with 16 bases between them. The germline gives CDR1 SNHLY, CDR2 FYNNEI. This CDR3 has 15 amino acids. The CDR3 DNA follows: TGTGCCAGCATTATAAACAGGGCTACCAATCAGCCCCAGCATTTT. The encoded protein is CASIINRATNQPQHF.

The chain employs TRBV19 and TRBJ2-2, with a possible D match to TRBD1 (6 bases). Trimming left V 8 bases short and J 0 bases short, with 16 bases between. CDR3 length equals 16 residues. Germline CDR1 LNHDA, CDR2 SQIVND (reference sequence). CDR3 region: CASADEGVPNTGELFF. The CDR3 DNA reads as TGTGCCAGTGCTGATGAGGGGGTCCCGAACACCGGGGAGCTGTTTTTT.

The chain recombines TRBV7-2 with TRBJ2-3; D gene unclear. The CDR3 loop spans 12 amino acids. The V and J ends lost 7 bases and 5 bases respectively, with 10 bases between them. CDR1 is SGHTA and CDR2 is FQGNSA in the germline V gene. The CDR3 DNA reads as TGTGCCAGCACCCCCCACAGAGATACGCAGTATTTT. Translated, it gives CASTPHRDTQYF.

CDR3 loop: CASSSVGQNYGYTF. Written as DNA, the CDR3 is TGTGCCAGCAGCTCTGTGGGACAAAACTATGGCTACACCTTC. The V gene is TRBV28, the J gene TRBJ1-2; tentatively, D is TRBD1 (6 bases). Trimming took 6 bases from V and 2 from J, leaving 13 bases between them. The CDR3 totals 14 residues. Germline V gene sequence: CDR1 MDHEN, CDR2 SYDVKM.

This chain connects TRBV18 to TRBJ1-4, with a weak D call TRBD1 (5 bases). This CDR3 has 17 residues. Between the trimmed V and J ends, which lost 4 bases and 8 bases, there was a span of 23 bases. The V gene's germline CDR1 is KGHSH and CDR2 LQKENI. CDR3 in DNA: TGTGCCAGCTCACAATACCAGGAGGGGCGGCCAGGGGAAAAACTGTTTTTT. Its translation is CASSQYQEGRPGEKLFF.

The chain's CDR3 is CASSSRPASGKYEQYF. CDR3 in DNA: TGTGCCAGCAGTTCCCGTCCGGCTAGCGGGAAATACGAGCAGTACTTC. V usage is TRBV28 and J usage is TRBJ2-7, with 9 bases identical to TRBD2. This CDR3 is 16 amino acids long. CDR1 is MDHEN, CDR2 SYDVKM, per germline. V lost 4 bases and J lost 4; bases outside the gene matches: 11.

This clone was picked up one time. J is TRBJ1-5 and V is TRBV19; 7 bases map to TRBD1. The CDR3 has 13 amino acids. CDR1 is LNHDA and CDR2 is SQIVND in the germline V gene (reference sequence). Trimming took 10 bases from V and 3 from J; bases not matched to a gene: 6. The CDR3 is CATSGGPNQPQHF. As DNA, the CDR3 is TGTGCCACCTCAGGGGGGCCCAATCAGCCCCAGCATTTT.

The rearrangement uses TRBV19 and TRBJ1-5; unclear D gene. Trimming stripped 5 bases from V and 4 bases from J, with 18 bases between. The V gene's germline CDR1 is LNHDA and CDR2 SQIVND (reference sequence). This CDR3 comprises 16 residues. CDR3 sequence: CASSHREIAENQPQHF. DNA for the CDR3: TGTGCCAGTAGTCATCGGGAGATAGCGGAAAATCAGCCCCAGCATTTT.

The chain links TRBV10-1 to TRBJ2-2, with 10 bases identical to TRBD2. Germline CDR1 reads WNHNN; CDR2 reads SYGVQD (reference sequence). The CDR3 sequence is 17 residues long. V was clipped by 0 bases and J by 0 bases; unmatched bases: 1. The CDR3 DNA reads TGCGCCAGCAGTGAGTCAGCGGGGGGGACGAACACCGGGGAGCTGTTTTTT. Translating it yields CASSESAGGTNTGELFF.

The V call is TRBV6-5, the J call TRBJ1-1, with 9 bases aligning to TRBD1. Germline loops: CDR1 MNHEY, CDR2 SVGAGI. The CDR3 length is 16 residues. The J segment lost 1 base and the V segment lost 4 bases, leaving 7 bases of the junction unmatched. CDR3 loop: CASSSWDREGNTEAFF. The CDR3 DNA is TGTGCCAGCAGTTCTTGGGACAGGGAGGGGAACACTGAAGCTTTCTTT.

This chain joins TRBV5-4 and TRBJ2-7; D is ambiguous. This CDR3 has 14 amino acids. Germline CDR1 reads SGHNT; CDR2 reads YYREEE (reference sequence). Trimming took off 1 base at V and 6 bases at J, with 14 bases between the two ends. The CDR3 here is CASSLWVVESEQYF. The CDR3, as DNA: TGTGCCAGCAGCTTGTGGGTTGTGGAGTCCGAGCAGTACTTC.

This chain joins TRBV29-1 and TRBJ1-2, with unresolved D. In germline, CDR1 is SQVTM, CDR2 ANQGSEA. Trimming took 5 bases from V and 6 from J, leaving 7 bases between them. The CDR3 runs 10 residues. CDR3 nucleotide sequence: TGCAGCGTTCTGGCGGATGGCTACACCTTC. Translating it yields CSVLADGYTF.

The rearrangement uses TRBV7-9 and TRBJ2-1; D gene uncertain. Germline CDR1 and CDR2: SEHNR and FQNEAQ (reference sequence). V shed 4 bases and J shed 4 bases, with 11 bases lying between them. The CDR3 consists of 14 residues. DNA of the CDR3: TGTGCCAGCAGCTCTGTCTCGGTTTACAATGAGCAGTTCTTC. It encodes CASSSVSVYNEQFF. Based on the CDR3 plus reference TRBV7-9 and TRBJ2-1, the full variable domain is DTGVSQNPRHKITKRGQNVTFRCDPISEHNRLYWYRQTLGQGPEFLTYFQNEAQLEKSRLLSDRFSAERPKGSFSTLEIQRTEQGDSAMYLCASSSVSVYNEQFFGPGTRLTVL.

This chain links TRBV13 with TRBJ2-7, with D possibly matching TRBD2 (5 bases). Germline values: CDR1 PRHDT, CDR2 FYEKMQ (reference sequence). The CDR3 consists of 13 residues. Trimming stripped 7 bases from V and 5 bases from J, with 15 bases between. The CDR3 here is CASIRRGINEQYF. Here the CDR3 DNA reads TGTGCCAGCATCCGGAGAGGGATCAACGAGCAGTACTTC.

This clone was seen more than once but under ten times. The genes are TRBV27 and TRBJ1-1; TRBD1 agrees at 7 bases. The germline V gene has CDR1 MNHEY and CDR2 SMNVEV (reference sequence). The J segment lost 7 bases and the V segment lost 6 bases, leaving 8 bases of the junction unmatched. This CDR3 has 13 amino acids. The chain's CDR3 is CASRLRQGFEAFF. Here the CDR3 DNA reads TGTGCCAGCAGACTCAGACAGGGCTTTGAAGCTTTCTTT.

In DNA form, the CDR3 reads TGTGCCAGCAGCCCCGCCCCCGGGGCCTACGAGCAGTACTTC. Amino acids: CASSPAPGAYEQYF. The chain uses TRBV7-2 and TRBJ2-7; maybe TRBD2 (5 bases). The CDR3 totals 14 residues. V gave up 5 bases and J gave up 2 bases, with 13 bases separating them. Germline CDR1 is SGHTA and CDR2 is FQGNSA.

The chain joins TRBV5-8 to TRBJ1-6; 8 bases match TRBD1. V shed 4 bases, J shed 9 bases, and the junction held 12 bases outside the gene matches. The CDR3 totals 16 residues. The germline V gene encodes CDR1 SGHTS and CDR2 YDEGEE. The CDR3 protein is CASSTPQGQVFSPLHF. DNA of the CDR3: TGTGCCAGCAGCACCCCGCAGGGACAGGTTTTTTCACCCCTCCACTTT.

The rearrangement links TRBV10-3 to TRBJ2-7; weak D call: TRBD2 (5 bases). CDR1 is ENHRY and CDR2 is SYGVKD in the germline V gene. The CDR3 is 14 residues long. The V gene lost 4 bases and the J gene lost 5 bases, with 15 bases spanning the gap. CDR3: CAISVGEQFNEQYF. In DNA form, the CDR3 reads TGTGCCATCAGTGTCGGGGAACAGTTCAACGAGCAGTACTTC.

This chain links TRBV5-1 with TRBJ2-5, with 9 positions matching TRBD1. Germline V gene lookup returns CDR1 SGHRS and CDR2 YFSETQ. The CDR3 runs 16 residues. The V segment lost 4 bases and the J segment 1 base; nucleotides outside the gene matches: 8. CDR3: CASSLGQGISQETQYF. Here the CDR3 DNA reads TGCGCCAGCAGCCTCGGACAGGGGATATCCCAAGAGACCCAGTACTTC.

V gene TRBV7-6 combines with J gene TRBJ2-1; D remains ambiguous. This CDR3 has 12 amino acids. CDR1 SGHVS and CDR2 FNYEAQ come from the germline V gene. V shed 5 bases and J shed 7 bases, with 9 bases lying between them. The CDR3 protein is CASSLNWNEQFF. For the CDR3, the DNA is TGTGCCAGCAGCCTTAACTGGAATGAGCAGTTCTTC.

As regards this clone: Other DNA variants within this sample encode the same CDR3. The rearrangement joins TRBV6-5 to TRBJ1-2; maybe TRBD1 (6 bases). Trimming removed 6 bases at V and 4 bases at J, with 9 bases between. Per germline, CDR1 MNHEY and CDR2 SVGAGI. This CDR3 has 12 residues. CDR3 in DNA: TGTGCCAGCAGGGGGGCCGGCTATGGCTACACCTTC. It translates to CASRGAGYGYTF.

This chain joins TRBV7-6 and TRBJ2-7, with D maybe TRBD1 (7 bases). The germline V and J ends were trimmed by 5 bases and 3 bases, with 11 bases remaining between them. This CDR3 has 13 amino acids. Germline V gives CDR1 SGHVS, CDR2 FNYEAQ. The CDR3: CASSQGGYYEQYF. The CDR3 DNA reads TGTGCCAGCAGCCAGGGGGGTTACTACGAGCAGTACTTC.

This clone showed up just a few times. The chain is built from TRBV5-1 and TRBJ1-6, with 9 bases aligning to TRBD1. Losses at the gene ends were 1 base for V and 8 bases for J; bases not matched to a gene: 7. CDR1 and CDR2 (germline): SGHRS, YFSETQ. The CDR3 runs to 16 residues. Written as DNA, the CDR3 is TGCGCCAGCAGCTTGTTTTCAGGGACAGGGTATTCACCCCTCCACTTT. Its translation is CASSLFSGTGYSPLHF.

There are a few counts of this clone. J is TRBJ1-1 and V is TRBV5-1, with TRBD1 matching over 7 bases. The CDR3 loop spans 13 amino acids. CDR1 and CDR2 from the germline V gene are SGHRS and YFSETQ. V shed 0 bases, J shed 12 bases, and the junction held 8 bases outside the gene matches. This CDR3 is CASSLEGAAVTFF. The CDR3 nucleotides read TGCGCCAGCAGCTTGGAGGGGGCCGCCGTAACTTTCTTT. The variable domain in full, completed from reference TRBV5-1 and TRBJ1-1, reads KAGVTQTPRYLIKTRGQQVTLSCSPISGHRSVSWYQQTPGQGLQFLFEYFSETQRNKGNFPGRFSGRQFSNSRSEMNVSTLELGDSALYLCASSLEGAAVTFFGQGTRLTVV.

This rearrangement joins TRBV9 to TRBJ2-6; a weak D match, TRBD2 (7 bases). V was pared by 3 bases and J by 2 bases, with 18 bases between. The CDR3 is 18 amino acids. Germline CDR1 reads SGDLS; CDR2 reads YYNGEE. CDR3: CASSAFTGTTTGANVLTF. For the CDR3, the DNA is TGTGCCAGCAGCGCGTTCACAGGGACTACTACTGGGGCCAACGTCCTGACTTTC.

This clone was observed a handful of times. The rearrangement joins TRBV9 to TRBJ2-7; the match to TRBD2 covers 8 bases. Germline V gives CDR1 SGDLS, CDR2 YYNGEE. With V trimmed by 7 bases and J by 5 bases, 5 bases remained unmatched. CDR3 length equals 12 residues. CDR3 residues: CASGSGANEQYF. CDR3 bases: TGTGCCAGCGGTAGCGGGGCTAACGAGCAGTACTTC. Supplemented by reference TRBV9 and TRBJ2-7, the full variable domain reads DSGVTQTPKHLITATGQRVTLRCSPRSGDLSVYWYQQSLDQGLQFLIQYYNGEERAKGNILERFSAQQFPDLHSELNLSSLELGDSALYFCASGSGANEQYFGPGTRLTVT.

This sequence joins TRBV11-1 and TRBJ2-5; no definite D call. V gave up 5 bases and J gave up 2 bases, with 15 bases separating them. CDR1 and CDR2 from the germline V gene are SGHAT and FQDESV (reference sequence). The length of the CDR3 is 15 residues. CDR3: CASSQRGAYQETQYF. DNA for the CDR3: TGTGCCAGCAGCCAAAGAGGAGCGTATCAAGAGACCCAGTACTTC. Using reference TRBV11-1 and TRBJ2-5 for the parts outside the CDR3, the full variable domain is EAEVAQSPRYKITEKSQAVAFWCDPISGHATLYWYRQILGQGPELLVQFQDESVVDDSQLPKDRFSAERLKGVDSTLKIQPAELGDSAMYLCASSQRGAYQETQYFGPGTRLLVL.

This clone has a handful of counts. The chain carries TRBV7-9 and TRBJ1-1; D is unclear. In germline, CDR1 is SEHNR, CDR2 FQNEAQ (reference sequence). There are 14 residues in the CDR3. V shed 2 bases and J shed 6 bases, with 13 bases lying between them. CDR3 region: CASSLLAGEPEAFF. The CDR3 coding sequence is TGTGCCAGCAGCTTACTAGCGGGAGAGCCTGAAGCTTTCTTT.